A single sample is the source of the 15 T cell receptor beta chains below, sequenced in a study of T-cell reconstitution after alpha-beta-depleted transplantation in children. TCRbeta library preparation incorporated unique molecular identifiers. TCRdb re-analysed the PCR reads in MiXCR, keeping a single row per CDR3 protein. The repertoire holds around 500,000 distinct CDR3 sequences, with around 12% as singletons. This specimen consisted of PBMCs from the stem cell graft donor, obtained from the stem cell graft. The receptors were sampled from a human donor who donated a stem cell graft to a child with combined immunodeficiency.

This clonotype has only a few counts. The chain carries TRBV12-3 or TRBV12-4 and TRBJ2-1, with TRBD2 identical over 11 bases. After removal of 5 bases from V and 5 bases from J, the junction contained 2 bases not matched to a gene. This CDR3 is built from 14 residues. CDR3 sequence reads: CASSRGLADNEQFF. The CDR3 DNA follows: TGTGCCAGCAGTCGGGGACTAGCGGACAATGAGCAGTTCTTC.

This clonotype was counted a few times. This sequence joins TRBV11-2 and TRBJ2-6; D gene uncertain. Trimming shortened V by 1 base and J by 0 bases, and 10 bases separated the two germline ends. This CDR3 has 17 residues. Germline V gene data show CDR1 as SGHAT and CDR2 as FQNNGV. The CDR3 loop reads CASSLGSGLSGANVLTF. In nucleotides, the CDR3 is TGTGCCAGCAGCTTAGGATCTGGGCTCTCTGGGGCCAACGTCCTGACTTTC.

This clonotype was recorded at least ten times. The J gene is TRBJ2-1, the V gene TRBV10-3; 7 bases match TRBD1. The CDR3 contains 14 residues. J gave up 16 bases and V 0 bases, and 12 bases lay outside the gene matches. Per the germline V gene, CDR1 is ENHRY and CDR2 is SYGVKD. DNA of the CDR3: TGTGCCATCAGTGAGTCATCACTACAGGGGAGTGGATTCTTC. Its translation: CAISESSLQGSGFF.

The genes are TRBV4-3 and TRBJ1-3; D is unclear. Germline CDR1 reads LGHNA; CDR2 reads YSLEER. The CDR3 runs 13 residues. Trimming stripped 1 base from V and 8 bases from J, with 9 bases between. In DNA, the CDR3 is TGCGCCAGCAGCCAAGCTATAGAAGACACCATATATTTT. It specifies CASSQAIEDTIYF.

This clonotype was counted many times. The chain joins TRBV7-2 to TRBJ2-7, with D tentatively TRBD2 (5 bases). Germline V gives CDR1 SGHTA, CDR2 FQGNSA. The CDR3 runs 14 residues. The V end lost 0 bases, the J end lost 4 bases, and 10 bases lay between the germline ends. The CDR3 DNA is TGTGCCAGCAGCTTAGCGGGAGTTGGTTACGAGCAGTACTTC. Translating gives CASSLAGVGYEQYF.

This rearrangement joins TRBV5-1 to TRBJ1-1; 8 nucleotides align to TRBD1. Germline CDR1 and CDR2: SGHRS and YFSETQ. The CDR3 contains 13 residues. V lost 2 bases and J lost 7; bases outside the gene matches: 4. The CDR3 sequence is CASSFRQGFEAFF. The CDR3 bases are TGCGCCAGCAGCTTCCGACAGGGGTTTGAAGCTTTCTTT. Together with reference TRBV5-1 and TRBJ1-1, the CDR3 gives the full variable domain: KAGVTQTPRYLIKTRGQQVTLSCSPISGHRSVSWYQQTPGQGLQFLFEYFSETQRNKGNFPGRFSGRQFSNSRSEMNVSTLELGDSALYLCASSFRQGFEAFFGQGTRLTVV.

Only a few counts were recorded for this clonotype. V and J are TRBV29-1 and TRBJ2-7; D might be TRBD2 (6 bases). CDR3 length: 14 amino acids. Trimming left V 4 bases short and J 2 bases short, with 15 bases between. Germline CDR1 is SQVTM and CDR2 is ANQGSEA. For the CDR3, the DNA is TGCAGCGTTGCCGTTTCCGGGGGAACCTACGAGCAGTACTTC. This gives the protein CSVAVSGGTYEQYF.

The chain couples TRBV6-5 to TRBJ2-6; D remains ambiguous. V shed 2 bases and J shed 2 bases, with 7 bases lying between them. The CDR3 is 15 residues long. Germline V gene lookup returns CDR1 MNHEY and CDR2 SVGAGI. This CDR3 reads CASSYEGAGANVLTF. The CDR3 DNA reads TGTGCCAGCAGTTACGAAGGTGCTGGGGCCAACGTCCTGACTTTC.

This chain joins TRBV27 and TRBJ2-7; D might be TRBD1 or TRBD2, each matching 6 bases. This CDR3 spans 15 amino acids. V was pared by 2 bases and J by 2 bases, with 13 bases between. Germline lookup yields CDR1 MNHEY and CDR2 SMNVEV (reference sequence). As DNA, the CDR3 is TGTGCCAGCAGTTTAACCGGGGGCCTAACCTACGAGCAGTACTTC. This encodes CASSLTGGLTYEQYF.

The rearrangement joins TRBV12-3 or TRBV12-4 to TRBJ2-4, with D possibly matching TRBD1 (6 bases). CDR3 length: 17 amino acids. V was shortened by 5 bases and J by 0 bases, with 17 bases between the two germline ends. The CDR3 DNA sequence: TGTGCCAGCAGTAAACCCGTGACAGGTTTAGCCAAAAACATTCAGTACTTC. This codes for CASSKPVTGLAKNIQYF.

This clonotype was counted between two and nine times. The chain combines TRBV12-3 or TRBV12-4 with TRBJ2-7; 9 nucleotides agree with TRBD2. The CDR3 runs 20 residues. V dropped 3 bases and J dropped 3; count of bases not matched to a gene: 21. CDR3 residues: CASSFRAAEDGGRGHYEQYF. Written as DNA, the CDR3 is TGTGCCAGCAGTTTTCGGGCAGCCGAAGACGGCGGGAGGGGACACTACGAGCAGTACTTC.

V usage is TRBV7-9 and J usage is TRBJ1-4, with D perhaps TRBD1 (6 bases). V lost 5 bases, J lost 8 bases, and 18 bases lay in between. The CDR3 loop spans 15 amino acids. Germline CDR1 is SEHNR and CDR2 is FQNEAQ (reference sequence). CDR3 nucleotides: TGTGCCAGCAGCCTCCGAACAGGGTTTCCCGAAAAACTGTTTTTT. The encoded protein is CASSLRTGFPEKLFF.

There are many counts of this clonotype. This chain connects TRBV5-6 to TRBJ2-3; tentatively, D is TRBD2 (6 bases). This CDR3 is 14 amino acids long. CDR1 SGHDT and CDR2 YYEEEE come from the germline V gene. The ends were cut back, 4 bases at V and 2 bases at J, with 11 bases in the middle. The DNA for the CDR3 is TGTGCCAGCAGCGTGGGACTCCCCACAGATACGCAGTATTTT. This codes for CASSVGLPTDTQYF. The full variable domain, completed using reference TRBV5-6 and TRBJ2-3, is DAGVTQSPTHLIKTRGQQVTLRCSPKSGHDTVSWYQQALGQGPQFIFQYYEEEERQRGNFPDRFSGHQFPNYSSELNVNALLLGDSALYLCASSVGLPTDTQYFGPGTRLTVL.

This clonotype was found a few times. The chain combines TRBV7-9 with TRBJ2-1; 9 bases are a match to TRBD2. CDR1 and CDR2 (germline): SEHNR, FQNEAQ (reference sequence). The length of the CDR3 is 17 residues. With V trimmed by 5 bases and J by 10 bases, 18 bases remained unmatched. CDR3 sequence: CASSPPPRLAVFGEQFF. The CDR3 region has the DNA TGTGCCAGCAGCCCACCCCCGAGACTAGCGGTGTTTGGGGAGCAGTTCTTC.

The chain is built from TRBV20-1 and TRBJ2-5; 7 bases map to TRBD2. This CDR3 has 17 amino acids. Germline V gene data show CDR1 as DFQATT and CDR2 as SNEGSKA (reference sequence). The junction had 15 bases not matched to a gene; V was cut back by 5 bases and J by 0 bases. This CDR3 is CSADGGGSGRDQETQYF. As DNA, the CDR3 is TGCAGTGCTGACGGGGGTGGGTCTGGGAGGGACCAAGAGACCCAGTACTTC.